This T cell receptor beta chain was captured by sequencing in a study of PD-1 blockade in classical Hodgkin lymphoma. Study-wide results and caveats: The study found complete responders had baseline diversity similar to newly diagnosed patients. Baseline TCR diversity was reportedly lower in newly diagnosed patients than healthy donors.

Data came from immunoSEQ multiplex PCR; TCRdb stores just in-frame clones and leaves some out. The profile shows under 35,000 clones, approximately 85% of them singletons. As concerns this clone: As yet, its antigen is unknown.

The CDR3 consists of 18 residues. The V end was cut by 2 bases, the J end by 8 bases, with 23 bases between. CDR1 and CDR2 (germline): SGHRS, YFSETQ. Stated time point: cycle 4 day 1 (C4D1), after 5 to 7 weeks of nivolumab. Each of the patients experienced relapse following autologous stem cell transplantation, and their brentuximab vedotin exposure differed. With magnetic negative selection, CD4+ T cells were purified from PBMCs that had been thawed. Complete response, partial response or progressive disease constituted the best response categories observed. V and J are TRBV5-1 and TRBJ1-6, with D possibly TRBD1 on 5 matching bases. The source material was CD4+ T cells from blood, sampled before the fourth cycle of nivolumab. This clonotype was obtained from a human donor with classical Hodgkin lymphoma. The CDR3: CASSFGGTALRSDSPLHF. The CDR3 nucleotides read TGCGCCAGCAGCTTTGGAGGGACGGCTTTACGGTCGGATTCACCCCTCCACTTT.